The clone carrying this T cell receptor beta chain was seen at least ten times. The data derive from a study of early T cells in non-severe SARS-CoV-2 infection. Germline-derived CDR1 and CDR2 are SEHNR and FQNEAQ (reference sequence). The V gene lost 2 bases and the J gene lost 6 bases, with 13 bases spanning the gap. This CDR3 is built from 15 residues. Via MiXCR, TCRdb re-called the 5' RACE reads, giving one row per CDR3 protein. Of some 52,000 distinct CDR3 sequences listed, about 8.2% are singletons. The sample was whole blood. V usage is TRBV7-9 and J usage is TRBJ2-2; D is ambiguous. The TCR sequence derives from an adult who was a healthcare worker with PCR-confirmed SARS-CoV-2 infection or an uninfected control (not recorded which). The CDR3 sequence: CASSLTSTPPGELFF. The CDR3 nucleotides read TGTGCCAGCAGCTTAACCTCGACCCCTCCCGGGGAGCTGTTTTTT.